The next 23 T cell receptor beta chains were all read from a single sample in a study of T cell responses to AZD1222 COVID-19 vaccine. The data were produced by immunoSEQ multiplex PCR, yet TCRdb's version contains in-frame clones alone and is incomplete. The top ten hold around 1% of the sample, which has under 250,000 clones, approximately 94% seen once. The source was peripheral blood, collected on day 0 of MenACWY control vaccination. The receptors here all came from an adult in good health.

The rearrangement uses TRBV29-1 and TRBJ2-7; maybe TRBD1 (6 bases). The CDR3 extends over 12 amino acids. Between the trimmed V and J ends, which lost 6 bases and 1 base, there was a span of 10 bases. CDR1 is SQVTM and CDR2 is ANQGSEA in the germline V gene. The CDR3 coding sequence is TGCAGCGTCGCGCAGGGGTCCTACGAGCAGTACTTC. Translation: CSVAQGSYEQYF.

The rearrangement links TRBV7-2 to TRBJ1-2; possible D gene TRBD1, 5 bases. Germline-derived CDR1 and CDR2 are SGHTA and FQGNSA. This CDR3 comprises 13 residues. Trimming left V 1 base short and J 5 bases short, with 8 bases between. The CDR3 sequence: CASSLEGQYGYTF. The CDR3 nucleotides read TGTGCCAGCAGCTTAGAGGGGCAATATGGCTACACCTTC.

This chain uses TRBV9 with TRBJ2-7, with unresolved D. The V end lost 0 bases, the J end lost 0 bases, and 7 bases lay between the germline ends. Germline CDR1 reads SGDLS; CDR2 reads YYNGEE. The CDR3 has 14 residues. CDR3 loop: CASSVGWTSYEQYF. The CDR3 nucleotides are TGTGCCAGCAGCGTAGGCTGGACCTCCTACGAGCAGTACTTC.

The chain has TRBV5-8 and TRBJ1-2, with 9 bases lining up with TRBD1. CDR1 and CDR2 from the germline V gene are SGHTS and YDEGEE. The CDR3 consists of 15 residues. V trimming: 3 bases; J trimming: 6 bases; junction bases outside the gene matches: 9. Written as DNA, the CDR3 is TGTGCCAGCAGCTCTTACAGGGGGCTTGGCCATGGCTACACCTTC. As protein: CASSSYRGLGHGYTF.

This chain joins TRBV10-3 and TRBJ1-2, with no clear D. This CDR3 contains 13 residues. Germline CDR1 reads ENHRY; CDR2 reads SYGVKD. V was pared by 2 bases and J by 1 base, with 5 bases between. The CDR3 DNA reads as TGTGCCATCAGTGAGGACTTTAACTATGGCTACACCTTC. It yields the protein CAISEDFNYGYTF.

This clone was observed a few times. CDR3 in amino acids: CASSQGDPGSNSPLHF. The DNA for the CDR3 is TGCGCCAGCAGCCAAGGAGACCCAGGCTCGAATTCACCCCTCCACTTT. The rearrangement links TRBV4-3 to TRBJ1-6; D gene uncertain. The germline CDR1 and CDR2 sequences are LGHNA and YSLEER. V was clipped by 1 base and J by 7 bases, with 14 bases between them. The CDR3 sequence is 16 residues long.

This chain links TRBV7-3 with TRBJ2-1, with D hard to call. The V end was cut by 2 bases, the J end by 0 bases, with 5 bases between. CDR1 is SGHTA, CDR2 FQGTGA, per germline. This CDR3 has 14 residues. The CDR3 here is CASSLSSSYNEQFF. DNA of the CDR3: TGTGCCAGCAGCTTATCTAGCTCCTACAATGAGCAGTTCTTC.

This clone was observed a few times. The chain combines TRBV7-6 with TRBJ1-4; D not resolved. The germline V and J ends were trimmed by 1 base and 6 bases, with 9 bases remaining between them. The CDR3 is made up of 14 amino acids. CDR1 and CDR2 (germline): SGHVS, FNYEAQ. Written as DNA, the CDR3 is TGTGCCAGCAGCTTAGGAGGGCAGGATGAAAAACTGTTTTTT. This translates into CASSLGGQDEKLFF.

The chain employs TRBV5-6 and TRBJ2-3, with TRBD1 as a possible D gene (5 bases). V lost 1 base and J 3 bases, leaving 9 bases between the germline ends. The CDR3 consists of 14 residues. Germline V lookup: CDR1 SGHDT, CDR2 YYEEEE. The CDR3 DNA sequence: TGTGCCAGCAGCTTGAATAGGGGAACAGATACGCAGTATTTT. It codes for CASSLNRGTDTQYF.

The rearrangement uses TRBV2 and TRBJ2-7; 11 bases map to TRBD2. V shed 3 bases and J 2 bases; nucleotides not matched to a gene: 3. This CDR3 has 15 residues. Germline V lookup: CDR1 SNHLY, CDR2 FYNNEI. This chain's CDR3 is CASSERLAGPYEQYF. Here the CDR3 DNA reads TGTGCCAGCAGTGAGAGACTAGCGGGGCCCTACGAGCAGTACTTC. The entire variable domain, with the rest obtained from reference TRBV2 and TRBJ2-7, is as follows: EPEVTQTPSHQVTQMGQEVILRCVPISNHLYFYWYRQILGQKVEFLVSFYNNEISEKSEIFDDQFSVERPDGSNFTLKIRSTKLEDSAMYFCASSERLAGPYEQYFGPGTRLTVT.

This chain links TRBV10-3 with TRBJ1-2; no reliable D call. CDR1 and CDR2 from the germline V gene are ENHRY and SYGVKD. The V gene lost 0 bases and the J gene lost 2 bases, with 10 bases spanning the gap. This CDR3 spans 15 amino acids. The chain's CDR3 is CAISESNGNNYGYTF. The CDR3 region has the DNA TGTGCCATCAGTGAGTCGAACGGCAACAACTATGGCTACACCTTC.

The DNA for the CDR3 is TGTGCCACACGGAGACAAGAGACCCAGTACTTC. This codes for CATRRQETQYF. J is TRBJ2-5 and V is TRBV2; D not resolved. There are 11 residues in the CDR3. Germline V gives CDR1 SNHLY, CDR2 FYNNEI. V was pared by 10 bases and J by 2 bases, with 8 bases between.

The chain joins TRBV4-3 to TRBJ1-5; D is ambiguous. V lost 0 bases and J 7 bases, leaving 7 bases between the germline ends. Looked up from germline, CDR1 is LGHNA and CDR2 is YSLEER. The CDR3 runs 13 residues. The CDR3 DNA follows: TGCGCCAGCAGCCAAGAGTATGGCCAGCCCCAGCATTTT. Protein: CASSQEYGQPQHF.

V is TRBV27 and J is TRBJ2-1; D might be TRBD1 or TRBD2, each matching 6 bases. V was pared by 8 bases and J by 4 bases, with 12 bases between. The CDR3 sequence is 13 residues long. Germline CDR1 and CDR2: MNHEY and SMNVEV (reference sequence). Here the CDR3 DNA reads TGTGCCAGCTGGGGGGCGCGGTACAATGAGCAGTTCTTC. This codes for CASWGARYNEQFF.

The CDR3 here is CASSLQGNTIYF. CDR3 bases: TGTGCCAGCAGCCTACAGGGAAACACCATATATTTT. The J gene is TRBJ1-3, the V gene TRBV5-4, with no clear D. This CDR3 spans 12 amino acids. V was clipped by 4 bases and J by 4 bases, with 6 bases between them. Germline V gives CDR1 SGHNT, CDR2 YYREEE (reference sequence).

J is TRBJ2-6 and V is TRBV4-1; D not resolved. The V end was cut by 0 bases, the J end by 1 base, with 1 base between. Per the germline V gene, CDR1 is MGHRA and CDR2 is YSYEKL. This CDR3 is built from 14 residues. CDR3 nucleotides: TGCGCCAGCAGCCAAGATTCTGGGGCCAACGTCCTGACTTTC. Translation: CASSQDSGANVLTF.

Comment on this clone: This CDR3 is also generated by other DNA sequences in the sample. The CDR3 bases are TGTGCCAGCTCACCGGACAGAACTAACACCGGGGAGCTGTTTTTT. This gives the protein CASSPDRTNTGELFF. The chain couples TRBV18 to TRBJ2-2; TRBD1 is a possible D gene (6 bases). Germline loops: CDR1 KGHSH, CDR2 LQKENI. V lost 3 bases and J lost 2, with 10 bases in between. The CDR3 covers 15 residues. Together with reference TRBV18 and TRBJ2-2, the CDR3 gives the full variable domain: NAGVMQNPRHLVRRRGQEARLRCSPMKGHSHVYWYRQLPEEGLKFMVYLQKENIIDESGMPKERFSAEFPKEGPSILRIQQVVRGDSAAYFCASSPDRTNTGELFFGEGSRLTVL.

The chain links TRBV4-2 to TRBJ2-2; tentatively, D is TRBD1 or TRBD2 (5 bases each). Germline CDR1 LGHNA, CDR2 YNFKEQ. V gave up 1 base and J gave up 2 bases, with 11 bases separating them. This CDR3 has 16 amino acids. This CDR3 reads CASSQAGTRNTGELFF. The DNA of the CDR3 is TGTGCCAGCAGCCAAGCCGGGACCAGAAACACCGGGGAGCTGTTTTTT.

The rearrangement joins TRBV6-2 or TRBV6-3 to TRBJ1-5, with 7 bases matching TRBD1. The CDR3 consists of 14 residues. The trim removed 6 bases at V and 2 bases at J, leaving 4 bases unmatched. Germline values: CDR1 MNHEY, CDR2 SVGEGT. The chain's CDR3 is CASSRQGGNQPQHF. The CDR3 nucleotides read TGTGCCAGCAGCCGACAGGGTGGCAATCAGCCCCAGCATTTT.

The chain is built from TRBV18 and TRBJ1-3; D might be TRBD1 (6 bases). The CDR3 loop spans 18 amino acids. Between the trimmed V and J ends, which lost 0 bases and 0 bases, there was a span of 15 bases. Germline CDR1 and CDR2: KGHSH and LQKENI. CDR3 DNA sequence: TGTGCCAGCTCACCACCATCCGGGACATCCTACTCTGGAAACACCATATATTTT. Amino acids: CASSPPSGTSYSGNTIYF. Full variable domain (remainder filled in from reference TRBV18 and TRBJ1-3): NAGVMQNPRHLVRRRGQEARLRCSPMKGHSHVYWYRQLPEEGLKFMVYLQKENIIDESGMPKERFSAEFPKEGPSILRIQQVVRGDSAAYFCASSPPSGTSYSGNTIYFGEGSWLTVV.

The genes are TRBV5-1 and TRBJ2-3; 7 bases are shared with TRBD1. Germline assignment: CDR1 SGHRS and CDR2 YFSETQ. The CDR3 length is 17 residues. Germline trimming cut 0 bases from V and 1 base from J; bases unmatched to any gene: 8. In DNA form, the CDR3 reads TGCGCCAGCAGCTTGGGGTCGGCAGGGGGAGGCACAGATACGCAGTATTTT. Protein product: CASSLGSAGGGTDTQYF.

Concerning this clone itself: One end of the junction fails to match germline, which may point to a read error. CDR3 residues: CSANSYGYTF. Here the CDR3 DNA reads TGCAGCGCTAACTCCTATGGCTACACCTTC. V usage is TRBV20-1 and J usage is TRBJ1-2; D is unresolved. The CDR3 is made up of 10 amino acids. Per the germline V gene, CDR1 is DFQATT and CDR2 is SNEGSKA (reference sequence).

The chain uses TRBV28 and TRBJ1-2; the match to TRBD1 covers 7 bases. The trim removed 6 bases at V and 3 bases at J, leaving 4 bases unmatched. From germline, CDR1 is MDHEN and CDR2 SYDVKM. CDR3 length: 13 amino acids. The CDR3 DNA follows: TGTGCCAGCAGCCCTGGGACAGACTATGGCTACACCTTC. It is translated as CASSPGTDYGYTF.